The text below deals with one TCR beta chain. Germline lookup yields CDR1 KGHDR and CDR2 SFDVKD. V was shortened by 2 bases and J by 4 bases, with 10 bases between the two germline ends. The CDR3 is made up of 14 amino acids. The authors' processing: Estimated nucleated cell counts came from reference gene primer amplification. The method was immunoSEQ multiplex PCR; TCRdb's version includes in-frame clones alone and lacks a portion of them. Clone size and V and J calls were adopted from that table, with D and trimming inferred from the DNA. The table has some 370,000 clones, 90% seen once; the top ten hold about 6.8%. This specimen belongs to a study of blood T cell repertoires in COVID-19. Study information: Sites in the United States, Italy and Spain provided acute and convalescent COVID-19 samples. PBMCs, B-cell-depleted T cells, or T cells were the source of the cDNA or gDNA that made up the material.

The source is a young man with active or convalescent COVID-19. Specimen: peripheral blood. This chain links TRBV24-1 with TRBJ1-1, with unresolved D. Here the CDR3 reads CATSDSQATTEAFF. Written as DNA, the CDR3 is TGTGCCACCAGTGATTCCCAGGCGACCACTGAAGCTTTCTTT.